These 14 T cell receptor beta chains were all obtained from the same sample, sequenced in a study of blood T cell repertoires in COVID-19. Profiled with immunoSEQ multiplex PCR; TCRdb holds only in-frame clones, not every one. The sample gives some 110,000 clones, approximately 78% of which show up once; under 8% is in the top ten. The sequenced sample was peripheral blood. The source of these receptors is a man aged 70-80 years with acute or convalescent COVID-19.

The gene calls are TRBV28 and TRBJ1-1, with TRBD1 as a possible D gene (5 bases). CDR1 MDHEN and CDR2 SYDVKM come from the germline V gene. V was trimmed by 2 bases and J by 8 bases, leaving 9 bases between them. The CDR3 loop spans 12 amino acids. CDR3 in DNA: TGTGCCAGCAGTTTACCTCAGGGCGAAGCTTTCTTT. Its translation is CASSLPQGEAFF.

This clone has only one observation. The chain couples TRBV5-1 to TRBJ2-7, with TRBD2 matching over 14 bases. Trimming removed 3 bases from V and 3 bases from J; junction bases left unmatched: 8. This CDR3 region has 17 residues. CDR1 is SGHRS, CDR2 YFSETQ, per germline. In DNA, the CDR3 is TGCGCCAGCAGCTCCTCGACTAGCGGGGGGGTGATCTACGAGCAGTACTTC. Amino acids: CASSSSTSGGVIYEQYF.

V usage is TRBV3-1 (or the pseudogene TRBV3-2) and J usage is TRBJ1-2; tentative D call: TRBD1 (5 bases). Trimming cost V 4 bases and J 0 bases, with 18 bases left between them. The CDR3 is 17 amino acids. Germline CDR1 is LGHDT and CDR2 is YNNKEL (reference sequence). The CDR3, as DNA: TGTGCCAGCAGCCTAGGCGAAGGACACCAAGCTAACTATGGCTACACCTTC. Translated: CASSLGEGHQANYGYTF.

The rearrangement links TRBV19 to TRBJ1-1; D is uncertain. CDR1 is LNHDA and CDR2 is SQIVND in the germline V gene (reference sequence). CDR3 length: 14 residues. V was clipped by 7 bases and J by 0 bases, with 12 bases between them. The CDR3, as DNA: TGTGCCAGTAACAGCCCCCAGGTGAACACTGAAGCTTTCTTT. This sequence encodes CASNSPQVNTEAFF.

This chain links TRBV3-1 (or the pseudogene TRBV3-2) with TRBJ2-2; D gene ambiguous. Germline V gene data show CDR1 as LGHDT and CDR2 as YNNKEL (reference sequence). V gave up 1 base and J gave up 6 bases, with 6 bases separating them. The CDR3 is 13 residues long. CDR3 in amino acids: CASSQGGAGELFF. DNA of the CDR3: TGTGCCAGCAGCCAAGGAGGAGCCGGGGAGCTGTTTTTT.

The V gene is TRBV5-1, the J gene TRBJ2-3; the match to TRBD1 covers 8 bases. Per the germline V gene, CDR1 is SGHRS and CDR2 is YFSETQ. The CDR3 length is 14 residues. V trimming: 4 bases; J trimming: 2 bases; junction bases outside the gene matches: 3. The CDR3 nucleotides are TGCGCCAGCAGCCGGGACAGGCTCACAGATACGCAGTATTTT. As protein: CASSRDRLTDTQYF. Combining the CDR3 with reference TRBV5-1 and TRBJ2-3 gives the whole variable domain KAGVTQTPRYLIKTRGQQVTLSCSPISGHRSVSWYQQTPGQGLQFLFEYFSETQRNKGNFPGRFSGRQFSNSRSEMNVSTLELGDSALYLCASSRDRLTDTQYFGPGTRLTVL.

This clone was counted once. DNA for the CDR3: TGTGCCAGCAGCCGCAGGGAGAACACTGAAGCTTTCTTT. This sequence encodes CASSRRENTEAFF. The rearrangement links TRBV12-3 or TRBV12-4 to TRBJ1-1, with D possibly being TRBD1 (5 bases). CDR3 size: 13 residues. V was clipped by 6 bases and J by 1 base, with 9 bases between them.

This clone showed up many times. The chain combines TRBV5-4 with TRBJ2-7; 8 nucleotides align to TRBD2. This CDR3 contains 16 residues. V lost 1 base to trimming and J lost 1 base; unmatched junction nucleotides: 7. The V gene's germline CDR1 is SGHNT and CDR2 YYREEE (reference sequence). The CDR3 coding sequence is TGTGCCAGCAGCTTGTCTGGCGGGGGGCAGTCCTACGAGCAGTACTTC. This encodes CASSLSGGGQSYEQYF.

V gene TRBV11-2 combines with J gene TRBJ2-7; TRBD1 is a possible D gene (7 bases). CDR3 length equals 15 residues. Trimming shortened V by 7 bases and J by 2 bases, and 18 bases separated the two germline ends. Per the germline V gene, CDR1 is SGHAT and CDR2 is FQNNGV. The CDR3 loop reads CASTLGGTGAYEQYF. The CDR3 region has the DNA TGTGCCAGCACCCTGGGAGGTACAGGGGCCTACGAGCAGTACTTC. The entire variable domain, with the rest obtained from reference TRBV11-2 and TRBJ2-7, is as follows: EAGVAQSPRYKIIEKRQSVAFWCNPISGHATLYWYQQILGQGPKLLIQFQNNGVVDDSQLPKDRFSAERLKGVDSTLKIQPAKLEDSAVYLCASTLGGTGAYEQYFGPGTRLTVT.

The rearrangement links TRBV9 to TRBJ2-1; D is possibly TRBD2 (6 bases). Per germline, CDR1 SGDLS and CDR2 YYNGEE. Trimming took 0 bases from V and 10 from J, leaving 17 bases between them. The CDR3 has 15 residues. CDR3 coding DNA: TGTGCCAGCAGCGTAGACCCCCCTGGGAGGAGCGAGCAGTTCTTC. This codes for CASSVDPPGRSEQFF.

V is TRBV4-2 and J is TRBJ2-1; D remains ambiguous. The CDR3 runs to 12 residues. Looked up from germline, CDR1 is LGHNA and CDR2 is YNFKEQ. With 0 bases removed from V and 6 bases from J, the gap between germline ends came to 3 bases. CDR3 nucleotides: TGTGCCAGCAGCCAAGAGCGCAATGAGCAGTTCTTC. Its protein is CASSQERNEQFF.

This clone was seen once. The chain has TRBV28 and TRBJ2-1; 7 nucleotides agree with TRBD2. The CDR3 is 12 residues long. Germline CDR1 reads MDHEN; CDR2 reads SYDVKM. V gave up 9 bases and J gave up 8 bases; unmatched junction bases: 7. In DNA, the CDR3 is TGTGCCAGTTTCGGCGGGAGTGATGAGCAGTTCTTC. Translating it yields CASFGGSDEQFF. The whole variable domain, filled in from reference TRBV28 and TRBJ2-1, reads DVKVTQSSRYLVKRTGEKVFLECVQDMDHENMFWYRQDPGLGLRLIYFSYDVKMKEKGDIPEGYSVSREKKERFSLILESASTNQTSMYLCASFGGSDEQFFGPGTRLTVL.

V and J are TRBV7-9 and TRBJ1-6, with D possibly being TRBD1 (5 bases). Germline V CDR1 and CDR2: SEHNR, FQNEAQ (reference sequence). The CDR3 has 12 amino acids. V shed 5 bases and J shed 14 bases, with 13 bases lying between them. The CDR3 sequence is CASSETEGSLHF. The DNA for the CDR3 is TGTGCCAGCAGCGAGACGGAGGGGTCCCTCCACTTT.

V usage is TRBV10-3 and J usage is TRBJ1-6; 7 positions match TRBD1. V dropped 6 bases and J dropped 10; count of bases not matched to a gene: 9. Germline CDR1 is ENHRY and CDR2 is SYGVKD. This CDR3 region has 14 residues. The CDR3 protein is CAIRVTGEGSPLHF. Written as DNA, the CDR3 is TGTGCCATCAGGGTCACAGGGGAAGGGTCACCCCTCCACTTT.